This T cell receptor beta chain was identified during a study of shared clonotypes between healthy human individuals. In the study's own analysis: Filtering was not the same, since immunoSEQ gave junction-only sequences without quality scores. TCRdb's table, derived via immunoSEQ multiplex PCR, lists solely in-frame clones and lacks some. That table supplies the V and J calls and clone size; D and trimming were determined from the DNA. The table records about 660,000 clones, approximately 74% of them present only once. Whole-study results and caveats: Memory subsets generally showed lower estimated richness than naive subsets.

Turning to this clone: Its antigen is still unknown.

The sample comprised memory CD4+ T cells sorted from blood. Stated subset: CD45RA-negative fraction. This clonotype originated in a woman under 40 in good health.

The CDR3 nucleotides read TGTGCCACCAGCAGAACCGGCGGGACACCCTACAATGAGCAGTTCTTC. Translating it yields CATSRTGGTPYNEQFF. The chain recombines TRBV15 with TRBJ2-1; the D call may be TRBD1 or TRBD2 (6 bases each). Germline lookup yields CDR1 LNHNV and CDR2 YYDKDF (reference sequence). V dropped 2 bases and J dropped 2 bases, with 13 bases sitting between them. CDR3 length equals 16 residues.